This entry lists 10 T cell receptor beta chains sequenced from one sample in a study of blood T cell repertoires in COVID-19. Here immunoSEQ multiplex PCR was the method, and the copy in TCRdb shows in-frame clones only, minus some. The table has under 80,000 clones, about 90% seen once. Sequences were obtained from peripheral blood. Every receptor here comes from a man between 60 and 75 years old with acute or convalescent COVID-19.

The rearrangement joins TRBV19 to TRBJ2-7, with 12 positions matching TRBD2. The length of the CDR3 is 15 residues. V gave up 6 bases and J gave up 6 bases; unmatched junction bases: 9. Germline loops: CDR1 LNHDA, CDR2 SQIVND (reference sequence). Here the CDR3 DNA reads TGTGCCAGTAGAGAGACTAGCGGGGGATTCGTCGAGCAGTACTTC. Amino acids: CASRETSGGFVEQYF.

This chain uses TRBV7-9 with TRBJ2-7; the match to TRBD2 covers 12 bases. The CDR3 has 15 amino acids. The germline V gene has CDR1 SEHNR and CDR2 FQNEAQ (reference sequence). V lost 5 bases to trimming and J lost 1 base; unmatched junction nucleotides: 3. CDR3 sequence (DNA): TGTGCCAGCAGCAACGGACTAGCGGGGTCCTACGAGCAGTACTTC. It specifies CASSNGLAGSYEQYF.

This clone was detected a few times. CDR3 in DNA: TGTGCCAGCAGCCTTAGGAGTAAGGATGAGCAGTTCTTC. Protein: CASSLRSKDEQFF. J is TRBJ2-1 and V is TRBV7-3; no definite D call. Germline V gene lookup returns CDR1 SGHTA and CDR2 FQGTGA. The CDR3 consists of 13 residues. V lost 5 bases, J lost 8 bases, and 13 bases lay in between.

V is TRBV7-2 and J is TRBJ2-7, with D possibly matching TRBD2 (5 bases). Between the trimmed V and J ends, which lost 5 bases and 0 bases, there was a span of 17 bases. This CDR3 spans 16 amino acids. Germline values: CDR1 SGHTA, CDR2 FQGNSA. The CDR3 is CASSPGGNLASYEQYF. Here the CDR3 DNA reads TGTGCCAGCAGCCCCGGAGGCAACCTGGCCTCCTACGAGCAGTACTTC.

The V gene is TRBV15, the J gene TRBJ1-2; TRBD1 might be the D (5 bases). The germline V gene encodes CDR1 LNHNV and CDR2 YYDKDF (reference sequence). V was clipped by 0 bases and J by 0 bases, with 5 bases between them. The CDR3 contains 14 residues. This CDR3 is CATSREGPNYGYTF. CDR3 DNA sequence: TGTGCCACCAGCAGAGAGGGGCCTAACTATGGCTACACCTTC.

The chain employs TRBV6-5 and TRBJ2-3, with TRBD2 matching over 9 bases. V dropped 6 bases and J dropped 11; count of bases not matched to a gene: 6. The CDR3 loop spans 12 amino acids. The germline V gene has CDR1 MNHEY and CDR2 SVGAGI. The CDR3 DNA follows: TGTGCCAGCAGACCAACTAGCGGGCGGCAGTATTTT. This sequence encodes CASRPTSGRQYF.

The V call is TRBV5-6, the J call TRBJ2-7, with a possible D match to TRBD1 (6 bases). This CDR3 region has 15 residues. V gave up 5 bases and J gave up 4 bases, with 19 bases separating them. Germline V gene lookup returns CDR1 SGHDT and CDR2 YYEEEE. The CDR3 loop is CASSFTGYLGYEQYF. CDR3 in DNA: TGTGCCAGCAGTTTCACAGGGTATTTGGGGTACGAGCAGTACTTC.

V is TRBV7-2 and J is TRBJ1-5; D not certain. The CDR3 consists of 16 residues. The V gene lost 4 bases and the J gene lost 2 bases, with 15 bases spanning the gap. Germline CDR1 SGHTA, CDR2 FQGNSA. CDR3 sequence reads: CASSSSFLEGNQPQHF. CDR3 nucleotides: TGTGCCAGCAGCTCCTCCTTCTTGGAGGGCAATCAGCCCCAGCATTTT.

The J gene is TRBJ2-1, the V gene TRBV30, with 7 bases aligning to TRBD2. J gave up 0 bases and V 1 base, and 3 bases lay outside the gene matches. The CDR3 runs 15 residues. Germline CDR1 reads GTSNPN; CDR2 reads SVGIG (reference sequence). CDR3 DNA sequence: TGTGCCTGGAGTGCTGGGGGGGGCTCCTACAATGAGCAGTTCTTC. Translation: CAWSAGGGSYNEQFF.

CDR3 sequence reads: CASSQDRGSNTEAFF. The CDR3 DNA reads as TGCGCCAGCAGCCAAGACAGGGGGTCGAACACTGAAGCTTTCTTT. The V and J genes are TRBV4-3 and TRBJ1-1, with 7 positions matching TRBD1. CDR3 length: 15 residues. Germline V CDR1 and CDR2: LGHNA, YSLEER. The V and J ends lost 0 bases and 1 base, in that order; junction bases with no gene match: 2.